The 14 T cell receptor beta chains given below trace back to one sample, sequenced in a study of T-cell memory formation after mild COVID-19. MiXCR was run by TCRdb on the 5' RACE reads, yielding one entry per CDR3 protein. The table lists about 400,000 distinct CDR3 sequences, roughly a quarter of them singletons, with around 8.8% in the top ten. Material: PBMCs or a T cell subset sorted from them (not recorded which). The source of these receptors is an adult woman who had mild COVID-19 (a few samples of this study predate the infection). Cell type and time point are not known.

This rearrangement joins TRBV5-1 to TRBJ2-3; TRBD1 might be the D (5 bases). The germline gives CDR1 SGHRS, CDR2 YFSETQ. The CDR3 runs to 13 residues. V was shortened by 3 bases and J by 6 bases, with 11 bases between the two germline ends. CDR3 nucleotide sequence: TGCGCCAGCAGCTCGGGCCACAGGGATACGCAGTATTTT. Amino acid sequence: CASSSGHRDTQYF.

The J gene is TRBJ2-3, the V gene TRBV30, with TRBD1 matching 7 bases. The CDR3 covers 14 residues. In germline, CDR1 is GTSNPN, CDR2 SVGIG (reference sequence). J gave up 6 bases and V 4 bases, and 10 bases lay outside the gene matches. The CDR3 is CAWTRVGGRDTQYF. In nucleotides, the CDR3 is TGTGCCTGGACCCGGGTAGGGGGCAGGGATACGCAGTATTTT.

This clonotype showed up just a few times. The rearrangement links TRBV7-9 to TRBJ1-6; 8 bases align to TRBD1. After removal of 4 bases from V and 5 bases from J, the junction contained 13 bases not matched to a gene. The CDR3 has 18 residues. Germline V lookup: CDR1 SEHNR, CDR2 FQNEAQ (reference sequence). CDR3 sequence (DNA): TGTGCCAGCAGCTCCGGGTTCGACAGGGGCCCCCATAATTCACCCCTCCACTTT. Translating gives CASSSGFDRGPHNSPLHF. Combining the CDR3 with reference TRBV7-9 and TRBJ1-6 gives the whole variable domain DTGVSQNPRHKITKRGQNVTFRCDPISEHNRLYWYRQTLGQGPEFLTYFQNEAQLEKSRLLSDRFSAERPKGSFSTLEIQRTEQGDSAMYLCASSSGFDRGPHNSPLHFGNGTRLTVT.

This clonotype was recorded a few times. The chain combines TRBV9 with TRBJ2-7; TRBD2 matches at 10 bases. Germline V CDR1 and CDR2: SGDLS, YYNGEE. The CDR3 totals 15 residues. J was trimmed by 4 bases and V by 0 bases; bases with no gene match: 4. The CDR3 nucleotides are TGTGCCAGCAGCGTAGCCGCTAGCGGGAGTTACGAGCAGTACTTC. Translation gives CASSVAASGSYEQYF. Full variable domain (outside the CDR3, taken from reference TRBV9 and TRBJ2-7): DSGVTQTPKHLITATGQRVTLRCSPRSGDLSVYWYQQSLDQGLQFLIQYYNGEERAKGNILERFSAQQFPDLHSELNLSSLELGDSALYFCASSVAASGSYEQYFGPGTRLTVT.

This clonotype was counted between two and nine times. This CDR3 is CASSFGTPTEAFF. As DNA, the CDR3 is TGTGCCAGCAGCTTCGGGACACCCACTGAAGCTTTCTTT. The chain uses TRBV7-9 and TRBJ1-1, with a weak D call TRBD1 (6 bases). The CDR3 has 13 residues. Trimming stripped 3 bases from V and 4 bases from J, with 9 bases between. Germline values: CDR1 SEHNR, CDR2 FQNEAQ (reference sequence).

The CDR3 region has the DNA TGTGCCAGCAGCTCTGCTCAAGATATACAGTTCTTC. It encodes CASSSAQDIQFF. J is TRBJ2-1 and V is TRBV5-6; D call uncertain. Germline CDR1 reads SGHDT; CDR2 reads YYEEEE. Trimming took 3 bases from V and 13 from J, leaving 14 bases between them. The CDR3 has 12 amino acids.

This clonotype has just a few counts. J is TRBJ1-1 and V is TRBV12-3 or TRBV12-4; D unclear. Between the trimmed V and J ends, which lost 9 bases and 0 bases, there was a span of 14 bases. The CDR3 totals 14 residues. The CDR3: CASGGPVMNTEAFF. In nucleotides, the CDR3 is TGTGCCAGTGGAGGACCCGTAATGAACACTGAAGCTTTCTTT.

J is TRBJ1-2 and V is TRBV5-1; a possible D gene is TRBD1 (6 bases). This CDR3 has 14 amino acids. Deletions cut 4 bases from V and 2 bases from J, with 12 bases between. Germline lookup yields CDR1 SGHRS and CDR2 YFSETQ. CDR3 protein: CASSPADSNYGYTF. DNA of the CDR3: TGCGCCAGCAGCCCGGCGGACAGCAACTATGGCTACACCTTC.

This clonotype appeared a few times. CDR3 region: CASSFSGGSTDTQYF. CDR3 DNA sequence: TGCGCCAGCAGCTTCTCAGGGGGGAGCACAGATACGCAGTATTTT. The rearrangement links TRBV5-1 to TRBJ2-3; maybe TRBD1 (7 bases). V was trimmed by 2 bases and J by 0 bases, leaving 10 bases between them. This CDR3 is 15 amino acids long. Germline V gene data show CDR1 as SGHRS and CDR2 as YFSETQ. Full variable domain (rest looked up from reference TRBV5-1 and TRBJ2-3): KAGVTQTPRYLIKTRGQQVTLSCSPISGHRSVSWYQQTPGQGLQFLFEYFSETQRNKGNFPGRFSGRQFSNSRSEMNVSTLELGDSALYLCASSFSGGSTDTQYFGPGTRLTVL.

The rearrangement links TRBV4-3 to TRBJ2-7; D call uncertain. Germline values: CDR1 LGHNA, CDR2 YSLEER. Trimming removed 0 bases at V and 6 bases at J, with 15 bases between. This CDR3 contains 15 residues. CDR3 bases: TGCGCCAGCAGCCAAGATTTGGCGCTTTCGAGCGAGCAGTACTTC. This translates into CASSQDLALSSEQYF.

This clonotype showed up just a few times. This chain joins TRBV4-2 and TRBJ2-7; 9 positions agree with TRBD2. Germline V gene sequence: CDR1 LGHNA, CDR2 YNFKEQ. With V trimmed by 1 base and J by 2 bases, 6 bases remained unmatched. This CDR3 spans 16 amino acids. CDR3 loop: CASSQGLAGITYEQYF. CDR3 nucleotide sequence: TGTGCCAGCAGCCAAGGGCTAGCGGGAATTACCTACGAGCAGTACTTC.

V and J are TRBV12-3 or TRBV12-4 and TRBJ1-4; D not certain. The CDR3 runs 13 residues. V was clipped by 3 bases and J by 5 bases, with 7 bases between them. The CDR3 spells CASSLSGNEKLFF. The CDR3 nucleotides are TGTGCCAGCAGTTTGTCTGGGAATGAAAAACTGTTTTTT.

This clonotype was seen a few times. The genes are TRBV12-3 or TRBV12-4 and TRBJ2-2; D may be TRBD1 or TRBD2 (6 bases each). The CDR3 is 17 amino acids. Between the trimmed V and J ends, which lost 4 bases and 6 bases, there was a span of 21 bases. The CDR3 bases are TGTGCCAGCAGTTGGAGGGGGACGACCGAAATTTCCGGGGAGCTGTTTTTT. Its translation is CASSWRGTTEISGELFF.

This clonotype was detected a few times. The chain recombines TRBV7-9 with TRBJ2-3; the match to TRBD2 covers 7 bases. The ends lost 6 bases at V and 3 bases at J; junction bases unmatched: 9. Germline V CDR1 and CDR2: SEHNR, FQNEAQ (reference sequence). This CDR3 is 15 amino acids long. DNA of the CDR3: TGTGCCAGCAGTCAGAGGCGGGAGCGGACAGATACGCAGTATTTT. Its translation: CASSQRRERTDTQYF.